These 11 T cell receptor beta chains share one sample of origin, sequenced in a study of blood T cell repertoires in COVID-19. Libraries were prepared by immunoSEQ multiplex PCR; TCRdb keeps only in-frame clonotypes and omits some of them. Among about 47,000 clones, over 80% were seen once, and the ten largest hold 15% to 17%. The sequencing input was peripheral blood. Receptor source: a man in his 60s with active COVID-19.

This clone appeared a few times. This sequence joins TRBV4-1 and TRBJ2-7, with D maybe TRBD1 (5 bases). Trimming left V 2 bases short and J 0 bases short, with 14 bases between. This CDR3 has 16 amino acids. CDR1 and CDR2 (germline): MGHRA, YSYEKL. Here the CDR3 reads CASSQILGVSSYEQYF. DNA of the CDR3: TGCGCCAGCAGCCAAATCTTAGGGGTTAGCTCCTACGAGCAGTACTTC.

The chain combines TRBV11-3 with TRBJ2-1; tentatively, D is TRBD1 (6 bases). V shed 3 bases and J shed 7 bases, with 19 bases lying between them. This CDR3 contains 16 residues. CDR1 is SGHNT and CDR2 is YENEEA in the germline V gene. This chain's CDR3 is CASSLSGTGIQNEQFF. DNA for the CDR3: TGTGCCAGCAGCTTGTCCGGTACAGGGATTCAAAATGAGCAGTTCTTC.

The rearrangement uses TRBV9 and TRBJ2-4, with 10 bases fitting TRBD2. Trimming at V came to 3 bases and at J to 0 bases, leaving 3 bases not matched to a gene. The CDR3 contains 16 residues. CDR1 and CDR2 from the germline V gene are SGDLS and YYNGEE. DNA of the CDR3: TGTGCCAGCAGCGCTAGCGGGAGTGCAGCCAAAAACATTCAGTACTTC. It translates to CASSASGSAAKNIQYF.

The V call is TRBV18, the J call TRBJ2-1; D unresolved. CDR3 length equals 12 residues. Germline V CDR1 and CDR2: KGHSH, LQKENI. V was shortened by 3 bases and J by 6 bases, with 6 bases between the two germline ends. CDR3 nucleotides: TGTGCCAGCTCACCTCTTCGCAATGAGCAGTTCTTC. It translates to CASSPLRNEQFF.

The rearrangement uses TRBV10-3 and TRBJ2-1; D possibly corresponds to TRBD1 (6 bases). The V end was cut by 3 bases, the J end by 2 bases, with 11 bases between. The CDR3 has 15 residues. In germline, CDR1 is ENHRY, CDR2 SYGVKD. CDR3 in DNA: TGTGCCATCAGTGATACAGGGACCCCCTACAATGAGCAGTTCTTC. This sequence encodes CAISDTGTPYNEQFF.

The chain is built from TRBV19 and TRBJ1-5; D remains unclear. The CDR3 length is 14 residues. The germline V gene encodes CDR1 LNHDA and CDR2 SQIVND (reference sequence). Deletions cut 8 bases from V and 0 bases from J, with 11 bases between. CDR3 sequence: CASSQQDSNQPQHF. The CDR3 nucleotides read TGTGCCAGTTCACAGCAAGATAGCAATCAGCCCCAGCATTTT. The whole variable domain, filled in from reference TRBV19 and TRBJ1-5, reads DGGITQSPKYLFRKEGQNVTLSCEQNLNHDAMYWYRQDPGQGLRLIYYSQIVNDFQKGDIAEGYSVSREKKESFPLTVTSAQKNPTAFYLCASSQQDSNQPQHFGDGTRLSIL.

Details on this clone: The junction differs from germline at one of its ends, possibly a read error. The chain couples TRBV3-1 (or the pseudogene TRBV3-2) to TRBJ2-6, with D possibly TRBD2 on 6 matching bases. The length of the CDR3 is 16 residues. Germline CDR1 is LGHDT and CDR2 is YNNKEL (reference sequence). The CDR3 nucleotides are TGTACCAGCAGCCAAGGTGGGGGGTCTGGGGCCAACGTCCTGACTTTC. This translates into CTSSQGGGSGANVLTF.

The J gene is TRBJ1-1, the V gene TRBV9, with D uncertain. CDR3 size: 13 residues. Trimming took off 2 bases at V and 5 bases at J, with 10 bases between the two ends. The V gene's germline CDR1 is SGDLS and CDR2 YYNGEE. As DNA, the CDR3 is TGTGCCAGCAGCGTGGGAGGTTGGACTGAAGCTTTCTTT. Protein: CASSVGGWTEAFF. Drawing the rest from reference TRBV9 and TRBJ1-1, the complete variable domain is DSGVTQTPKHLITATGQRVTLRCSPRSGDLSVYWYQQSLDQGLQFLIQYYNGEERAKGNILERFSAQQFPDLHSELNLSSLELGDSALYFCASSVGGWTEAFFGQGTRLTVV.

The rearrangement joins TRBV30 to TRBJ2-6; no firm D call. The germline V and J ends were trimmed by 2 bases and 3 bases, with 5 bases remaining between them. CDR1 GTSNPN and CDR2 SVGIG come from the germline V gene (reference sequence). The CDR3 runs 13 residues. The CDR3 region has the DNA TGTGCCTGGAGTACCGGTGGGGCCAACGTCCTGACTTTC. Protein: CAWSTGGANVLTF. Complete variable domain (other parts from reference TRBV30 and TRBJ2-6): SQTIHQWPATLVQPVGSPLSLECTVEGTSNPNLYWYRQAAGRGLQLLFYSVGIGQISSEVPQNLSASRPQDRQFILSSKKLLLSDSGFYLCAWSTGGANVLTFGAGSRLTVL.

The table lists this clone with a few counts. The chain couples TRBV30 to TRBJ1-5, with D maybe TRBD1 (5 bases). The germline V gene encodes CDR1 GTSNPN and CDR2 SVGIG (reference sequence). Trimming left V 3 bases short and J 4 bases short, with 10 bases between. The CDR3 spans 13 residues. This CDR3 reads CAWSLQGNQPQHF. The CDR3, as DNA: TGTGCCTGGAGCCTCCAGGGAAATCAGCCCCAGCATTTT. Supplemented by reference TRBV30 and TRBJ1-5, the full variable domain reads SQTIHQWPATLVQPVGSPLSLECTVEGTSNPNLYWYRQAAGRGLQLLFYSVGIGQISSEVPQNLSASRPQDRQFILSSKKLLLSDSGFYLCAWSLQGNQPQHFGDGTRLSIL.

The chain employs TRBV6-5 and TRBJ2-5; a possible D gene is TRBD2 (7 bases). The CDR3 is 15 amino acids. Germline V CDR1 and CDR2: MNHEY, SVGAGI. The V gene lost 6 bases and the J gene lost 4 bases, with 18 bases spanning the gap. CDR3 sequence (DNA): TGTGCCAGCAGGAAGGGGGGGGGTCCCGGAGAGACCCAGTACTTC. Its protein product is CASRKGGGPGETQYF.